This T cell receptor (beta chain) derives from a study of cytomegalovirus exposure and HLA in healthy donors. Study results and caveats: According to the study, some 160 TCR beta chains were cytomegalovirus-associated.

PCR employed 60 Vbeta and 13 Jbeta primers. Clones were read by immunoSEQ multiplex PCR, and TCRdb kept only the in-frame ones, dropping some. Of around 150,000 clones in the sample, roughly 89% were seen once. Trimming cost V 0 bases and J 5 bases; bases outside gene matches: 10. This CDR3 region has 16 residues. CDR1 SGHRS and CDR2 YFSETQ come from the germline V gene. A word on this clone: Its antigen is unidentified.

The source of this sequence is a woman aged 25 to 45 in good health and CMV-seronegative. What was sequenced was PBMCs. The V and J genes are TRBV5-1 and TRBJ2-5; 7 nucleotides align to TRBD1. CDR3 residues: CASSLAEGARLETQYF. DNA of the CDR3: TGCGCCAGCAGCTTGGCCGAGGGGGCACGACTGGAGACCCAGTACTTC.